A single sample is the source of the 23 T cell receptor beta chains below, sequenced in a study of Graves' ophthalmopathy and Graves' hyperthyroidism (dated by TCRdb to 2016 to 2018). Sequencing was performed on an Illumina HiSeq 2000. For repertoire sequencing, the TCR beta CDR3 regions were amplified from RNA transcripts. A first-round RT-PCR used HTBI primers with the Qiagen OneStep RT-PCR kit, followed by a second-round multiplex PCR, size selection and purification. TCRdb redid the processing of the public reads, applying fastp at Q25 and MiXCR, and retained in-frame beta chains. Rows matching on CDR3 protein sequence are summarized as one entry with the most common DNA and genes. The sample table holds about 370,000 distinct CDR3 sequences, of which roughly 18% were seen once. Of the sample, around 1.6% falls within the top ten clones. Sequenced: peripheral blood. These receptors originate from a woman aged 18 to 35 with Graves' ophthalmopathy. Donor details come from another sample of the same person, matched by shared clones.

For the CDR3, the DNA is TGTGCCAGCAGCTTAGATGCGGGAGGGTCGAACACCGGGGAGCTGTTTTTT. Its protein is CASSLDAGGSNTGELFF. This chain uses TRBV11-1 with TRBJ2-2; 9 nucleotides agree with TRBD2. CDR3 length: 17 residues. Per germline, CDR1 SGHAT and CDR2 FQDESV (reference sequence). Unmatched junction bases numbered 3, after V lost 1 base and J lost 0 bases.

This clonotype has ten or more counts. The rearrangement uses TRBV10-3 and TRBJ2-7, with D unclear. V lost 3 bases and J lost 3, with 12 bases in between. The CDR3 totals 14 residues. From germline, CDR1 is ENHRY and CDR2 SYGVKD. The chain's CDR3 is CAISESVGFYEQYF. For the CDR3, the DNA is TGTGCCATCAGTGAATCAGTAGGGTTCTACGAGCAGTACTTC.

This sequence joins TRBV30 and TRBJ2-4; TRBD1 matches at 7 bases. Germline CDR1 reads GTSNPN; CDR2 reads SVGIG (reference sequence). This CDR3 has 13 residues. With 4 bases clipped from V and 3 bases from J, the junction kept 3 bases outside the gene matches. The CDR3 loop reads CAWNRGSKNIQYF. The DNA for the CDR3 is TGTGCCTGGAACAGGGGAAGCAAAAACATTCAGTACTTC.

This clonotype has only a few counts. The CDR3 is CASSSVAGGWRETQYF. DNA of the CDR3: TGTGCCAGCAGTTCCGTAGCGGGAGGCTGGCGAGAGACCCAGTACTTC. The chain employs TRBV6-5 and TRBJ2-5, with 10 nucleotides matching TRBD2. The CDR3 spans 16 residues. V shed 4 bases and J 4 bases; nucleotides not matched to a gene: 9. Germline CDR1 and CDR2: MNHEY and SVGAGI.

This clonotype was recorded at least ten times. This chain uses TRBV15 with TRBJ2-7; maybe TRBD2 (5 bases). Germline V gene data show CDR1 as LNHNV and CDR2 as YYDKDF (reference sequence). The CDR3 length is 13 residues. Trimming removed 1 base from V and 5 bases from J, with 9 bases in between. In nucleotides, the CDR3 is TGTGCCACCAGCAGAGGCGGGTGGGACGAGCAGTACTTC. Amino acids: CATSRGGWDEQYF.

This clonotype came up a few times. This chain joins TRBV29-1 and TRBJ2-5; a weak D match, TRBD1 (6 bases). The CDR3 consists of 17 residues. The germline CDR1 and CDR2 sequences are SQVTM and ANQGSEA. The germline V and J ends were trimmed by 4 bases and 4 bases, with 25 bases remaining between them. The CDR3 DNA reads TGCAGCGTTGTCTTGGCAGGGGTCCAATCGGGGCTAGAGACCCAGTACTTC. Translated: CSVVLAGVQSGLETQYF.

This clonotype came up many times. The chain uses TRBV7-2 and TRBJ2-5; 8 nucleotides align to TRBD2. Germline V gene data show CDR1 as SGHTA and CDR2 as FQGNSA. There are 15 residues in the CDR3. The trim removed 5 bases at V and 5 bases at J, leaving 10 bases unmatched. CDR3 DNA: TGTGCCAGCAGCCTAACTAGCGGAGGGGGGGAGACCCAGTACTTC. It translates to CASSLTSGGGETQYF.

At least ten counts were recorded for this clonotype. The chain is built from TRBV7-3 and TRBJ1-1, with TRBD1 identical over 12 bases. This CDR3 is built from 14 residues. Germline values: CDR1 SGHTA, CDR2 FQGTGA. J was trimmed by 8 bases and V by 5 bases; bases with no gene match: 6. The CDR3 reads CASSPSGTGGEAFF. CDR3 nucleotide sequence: TGTGCCAGCAGCCCCTCGGGGACAGGGGGCGAAGCTTTCTTT.

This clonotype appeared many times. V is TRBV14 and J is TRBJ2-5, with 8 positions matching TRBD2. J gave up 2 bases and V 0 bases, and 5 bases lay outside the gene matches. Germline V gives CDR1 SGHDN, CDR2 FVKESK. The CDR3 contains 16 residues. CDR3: CASSQDGASGQETQYF. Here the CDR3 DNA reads TGTGCCAGCAGCCAAGACGGCGCTAGCGGGCAAGAGACCCAGTACTTC. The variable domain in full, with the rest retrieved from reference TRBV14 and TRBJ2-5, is EAGVTQFPSHSVIEKGQTVTLRCDPISGHDNLYWYRRVMGKEIKFLLHFVKESKQDESGMPNNRFLAERTGGTYSTLKVQPAELEDSGVYFCASSQDGASGQETQYFGPGTRLLVL.

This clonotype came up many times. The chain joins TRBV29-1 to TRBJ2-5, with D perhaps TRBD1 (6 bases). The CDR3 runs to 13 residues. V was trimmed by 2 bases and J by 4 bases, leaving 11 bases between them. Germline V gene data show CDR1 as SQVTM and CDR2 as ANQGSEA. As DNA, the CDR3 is TGCAGCGTTGAAAGACAAGGGGGAGAGACCCAGTACTTC. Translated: CSVERQGGETQYF.

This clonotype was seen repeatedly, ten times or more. Here the CDR3 reads CSAYVRGRRNGELFF. The CDR3 coding sequence is TGCAGTGCCTATGTAAGGGGGCGCAGGAACGGGGAGCTGTTTTTT. V is TRBV20-1 and J is TRBJ2-2; 7 bases align to TRBD1. There are 15 residues in the CDR3. CDR1 is DFQATT and CDR2 is SNEGSKA in the germline V gene (reference sequence). V lost 6 bases, J lost 7 bases, and 14 bases stayed unmatched.

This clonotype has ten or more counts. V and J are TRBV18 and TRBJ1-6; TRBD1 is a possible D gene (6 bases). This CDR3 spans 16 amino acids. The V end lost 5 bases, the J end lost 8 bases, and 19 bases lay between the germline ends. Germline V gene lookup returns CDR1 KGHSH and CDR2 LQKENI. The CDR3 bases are TGTGCCAGCTCATCTTCGACAGGTGGCCTCGATTCACCCCTCCACTTT. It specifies CASSSSTGGLDSPLHF. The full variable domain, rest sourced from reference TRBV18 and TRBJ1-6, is NAGVMQNPRHLVRRRGQEARLRCSPMKGHSHVYWYRQLPEEGLKFMVYLQKENIIDESGMPKERFSAEFPKEGPSILRIQQVVRGDSAAYFCASSSSTGGLDSPLHFGNGTRLTVT.

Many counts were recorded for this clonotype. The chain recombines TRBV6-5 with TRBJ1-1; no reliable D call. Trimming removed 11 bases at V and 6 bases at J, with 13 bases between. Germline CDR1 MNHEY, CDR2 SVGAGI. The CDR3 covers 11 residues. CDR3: CASVGLAEAFF. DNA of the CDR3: TGTGCCTCTGTTGGACTCGCTGAAGCTTTCTTT.

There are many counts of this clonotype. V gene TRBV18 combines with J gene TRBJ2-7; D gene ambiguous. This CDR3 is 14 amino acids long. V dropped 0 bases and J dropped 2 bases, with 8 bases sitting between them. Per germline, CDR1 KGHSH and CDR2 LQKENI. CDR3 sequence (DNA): TGTGCCAGCTCACCACCGGTGTCAGCCTACGAGCAGTACTTC. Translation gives CASSPPVSAYEQYF.

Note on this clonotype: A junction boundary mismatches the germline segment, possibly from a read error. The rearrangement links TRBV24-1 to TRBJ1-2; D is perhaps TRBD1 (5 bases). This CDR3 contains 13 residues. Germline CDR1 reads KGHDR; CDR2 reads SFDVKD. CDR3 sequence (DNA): TGTGCCAGCAGTTTTCAGGGACGGGGTGGCTACACCTTC. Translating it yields CASSFQGRGGYTF.

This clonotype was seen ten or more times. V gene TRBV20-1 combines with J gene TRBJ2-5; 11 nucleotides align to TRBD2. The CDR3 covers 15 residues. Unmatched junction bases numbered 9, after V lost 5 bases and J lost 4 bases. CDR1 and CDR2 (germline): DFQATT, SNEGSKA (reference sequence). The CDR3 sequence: CSAAPLAGVAETQYF. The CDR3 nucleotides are TGCAGTGCTGCCCCACTAGCGGGAGTGGCAGAGACCCAGTACTTC.

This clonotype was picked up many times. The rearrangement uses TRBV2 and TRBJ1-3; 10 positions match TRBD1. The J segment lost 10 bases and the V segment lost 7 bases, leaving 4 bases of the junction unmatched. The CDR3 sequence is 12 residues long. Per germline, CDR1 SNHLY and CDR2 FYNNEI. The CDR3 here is CASTRQGATIYF. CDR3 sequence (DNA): TGTGCCAGCACCAGACAGGGGGCGACCATATATTTT. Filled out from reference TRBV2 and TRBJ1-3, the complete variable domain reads EPEVTQTPSHQVTQMGQEVILRCVPISNHLYFYWYRQILGQKVEFLVSFYNNEISEKSEIFDDQFSVERPDGSNFTLKIRSTKLEDSAMYFCASTRQGATIYFGEGSWLTVV.

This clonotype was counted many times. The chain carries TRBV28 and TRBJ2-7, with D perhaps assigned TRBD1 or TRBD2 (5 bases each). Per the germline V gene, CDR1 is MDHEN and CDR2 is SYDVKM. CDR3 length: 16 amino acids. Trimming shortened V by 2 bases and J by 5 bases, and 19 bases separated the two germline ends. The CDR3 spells CASSLDGGDLPNEQYF. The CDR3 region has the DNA TGTGCCAGCAGTTTAGATGGTGGGGACCTGCCGAACGAGCAGTACTTC.

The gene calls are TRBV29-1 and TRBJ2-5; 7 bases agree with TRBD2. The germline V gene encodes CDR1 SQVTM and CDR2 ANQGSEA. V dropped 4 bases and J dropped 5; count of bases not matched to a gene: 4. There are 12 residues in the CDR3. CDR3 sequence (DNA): TGCAGCGTTGCCCCCGGGGGGGAGACCCAGTACTTC. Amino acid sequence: CSVAPGGETQYF.

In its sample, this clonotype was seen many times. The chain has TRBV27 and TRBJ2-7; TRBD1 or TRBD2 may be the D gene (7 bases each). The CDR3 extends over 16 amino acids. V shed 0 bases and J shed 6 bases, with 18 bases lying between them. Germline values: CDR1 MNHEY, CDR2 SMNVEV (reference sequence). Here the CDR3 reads CASSLSGGGGAGEQYF. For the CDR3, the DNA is TGTGCCAGCAGTTTATCTGGGGGAGGGGGCGCCGGCGAGCAGTACTTC.

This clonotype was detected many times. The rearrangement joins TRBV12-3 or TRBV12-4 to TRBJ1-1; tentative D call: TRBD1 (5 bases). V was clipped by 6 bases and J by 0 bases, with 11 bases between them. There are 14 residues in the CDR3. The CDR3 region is CASRPDSLNTEAFF. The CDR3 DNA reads TGTGCCAGCAGACCTGACAGTTTGAACACTGAAGCTTTCTTT.

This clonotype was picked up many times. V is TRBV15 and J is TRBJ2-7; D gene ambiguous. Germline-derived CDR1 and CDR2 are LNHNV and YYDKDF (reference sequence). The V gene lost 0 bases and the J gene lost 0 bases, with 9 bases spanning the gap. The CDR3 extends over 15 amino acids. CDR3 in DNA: TGTGCCACCAGCAGAGATCCTCCGTTCTCCTACGAGCAGTACTTC. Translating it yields CATSRDPPFSYEQYF. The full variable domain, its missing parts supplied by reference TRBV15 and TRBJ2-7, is DAMVIQNPRYQVTQFGKPVTLSCSQTLNHNVMYWYQQKSSQAPKLLFHYYDKDFNNEADTPDNFQSRRPNTSFCFLDIRSPGLGDTAMYLCATSRDPPFSYEQYFGPGTRLTVT.

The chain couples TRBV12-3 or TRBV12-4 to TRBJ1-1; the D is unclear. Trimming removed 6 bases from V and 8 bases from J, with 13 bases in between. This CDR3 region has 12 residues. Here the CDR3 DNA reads TGTGCCAGCAGGGCTCAAGACCAAGAAGCTTTCTTT. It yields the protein CASRAQDQEAFF.